This is a list of T cell receptor beta chains from one sample in a study of T cells in Graves' hyperthyroidism and ophthalmopathy. Using its own MiXCR run on the multiplex PCR reads, TCRdb lists one record per CDR3 protein. The data contain approximately 530,000 distinct CDR3 sequences, over 15% of them singletons. Sequenced material: blood. The source is a woman aged 18-29 years with Graves' hyperthyroidism. Each CDR3 is given with its conserved first and last residue. Each record gives: V gene, D gene, CDR3 length, J gene, clone size, CDR3 protein, CDR3 DNA. The D gene is left open where the match is weak. Size tells how often a clone was seen (once, few, many) or the class of an expanded clone, and some rows leave it out.

TRBV5-5	TRBD1	16	TRBJ2-2	NA	CASSLRTGALTGELFF	TGTGCCAGCAGCCTAAGGACAGGGGCCCTAACCGGGGAGCTGTTTTTT
TRBV20-1	TRBD2	14	TRBJ2-3	many	CSATREDGTDTQYF	TGCAGTGCTACACGGGAGGACGGCACAGATACGCAGTATTTT
TRBV7-9	TRBD2	17	TRBJ2-1	few	CASSSGLAGGSYNEQFF	TGTGCCAGCAGCTCCGGACTAGCGGGGGGTTCCTACAATGAGCAGTTCTTC
TRBV24-1	TRBD1	13	TRBJ2-1	NA	CATRAQGVNEQFF	TGTGCCACCAGGGCACAGGGGGTGAATGAGCAGTTCTTC
TRBV5-1	TRBD1	13	TRBJ1-2	NA	CASSLAKGAGYTF	TGCGCCAGCAGCTTGGCTAAGGGGGCCGGCTACACCTTC
TRBV12-3/TRBV12-4	NA	12	TRBJ2-3	few	CASKTVPDTQYF	TGTGCCAGCAAGACCGTGCCAGATACGCAGTATTTT
TRBV27	TRBD1	14	TRBJ2-7	NA	CASRWTGTSYEQCF	TGTGCCAGCAGGTGGACAGGGACCTCCTACGAGCAGTGCTTC
TRBV9	NA	12	TRBJ2-3	NA	CASSVSVDTQYF	TGTGCCAGCAGCGTATCGGTAGATACGCAGTATTTT
TRBV2	NA	11	TRBJ2-7	many	CASVSGIEQYF	TGTGCCAGCGTATCGGGGATCGAGCAGTACTTC
TRBV28	TRBD2	14	TRBJ2-5	NA	CASSIAGVVETQYF	TGTGCCAGCAGCATAGCGGGAGTGGTGGAGACCCAGTACTTC
TRBV4-2	NA	15	TRBJ2-7	NA	CASSQFPGLSHEQYF	TGTGCCAGCAGCCAATTTCCCGGACTGAGCCACGAGCAGTACTTC
TRBV3-1	NA	13	TRBJ2-7	NA	CASSQGQGRGQYF	TGTGCCAGCAGCCAGGGCCAAGGACGTGGGCAGTACTTC
TRBV5-1	TRBD2	13	TRBJ2-1	NA	CASSLPGGNEQFF	TGCGCCAGCAGCTTGCCGGGGGGGAATGAGCAGTTCTTC
TRBV6-2/TRBV6-3	NA	13	TRBJ1-1	many	CASSKPDSTEAFF	TGTGCCAGCAGTAAACCGGACAGCACTGAAGCTTTCTTT
TRBV25-1	NA	11	TRBJ2-2	NA	CASQGIGELFF	TGTGCCAGTCAGGGAATCGGGGAGCTGTTTTTT
TRBV29-1	NA	13	TRBJ1-2	NA	CSVGDGGALGYTF	TGCAGCGTTGGTGATGGGGGGGCGCTCGGCTACACCTTC
TRBV12-3/TRBV12-4	NA	12	TRBJ2-5	many	CASRIAAETQYF	TGTGCCAGCAGAATAGCTGCGGAGACCCAGTACTTC
TRBV5-1	TRBD1	14	TRBJ2-5	NA	CASSTQTGRETQYF	TGCGCCAGCAGCACACAGACAGGGAGAGAGACCCAGTACTTC
TRBV20-1	NA	16	TRBJ2-1	many	CSARDRGVSINNEQFF	TGCAGTGCTAGAGATCGAGGGGTCTCAATTAACAATGAGCAGTTCTTC
TRBV2	NA	12	TRBJ2-7	many	CASSEADYEQYF	TGTGCCAGCAGTGAAGCAGATTACGAGCAGTACTTC
TRBV11-2	NA	15	TRBJ2-7	many	CASSLIGASDYEQYF	TGTGCCAGCAGCTTAATTGGGGCTTCTGACTACGAGCAGTACTTC
TRBV20-1	NA	12	TRBJ2-7	NA	CSARDKPYEQYF	TGCAGTGCTAGGGACAAACCCTACGAGCAGTACTTC
TRBV7-2	NA	14	TRBJ1-2	many	CASREVVLRYGYTF	TGTGCCAGCAGGGAAGTTGTTCTCAGATATGGCTACACCTTC
TRBV24-1	TRBD1	13	TRBJ1-2	many	CATSETGGYGYTF	TGTGCCACCAGTGAAACAGGGGGCTATGGCTACACCTTC
TRBV18	TRBD1	18	TRBJ2-2	few	CASSPPYRGPSDTGELFF	TGTGCCAGCTCACCCCCATACAGGGGTCCGTCCGACACCGGGGAGCTGTTTTTT
TRBV5-1	TRBD1	16	TRBJ1-1	many	CASSLVPSRDSLEAFF	TGCGCCAGCAGCTTGGTCCCGTCAAGGGACAGCCTAGAAGCTTTCTTT
TRBV19	TRBD1	12	TRBJ2-7	NA	CASSRGTGEQYF	TGTGCCAGTAGTAGAGGGACAGGCGAGCAGTACTTC
TRBV7-8	NA	15	TRBJ2-7	NA	CASSQDVNRPYEQYF	TGTGCCAGCAGCCAAGATGTGAACAGGCCCTACGAGCAGTACTTC
TRBV24-1	TRBD2	18	TRBJ2-1	many	CATSDPFSGVSSYNEQFF	TGTGCCACCAGTGACCCCTTTAGCGGGGTGAGCTCCTACAATGAGCAGTTCTTC
TRBV6-2/TRBV6-3	NA	15	TRBJ2-5	NA	CASSYETGMLEIQYF	TGTGCCAGCAGTTACGAAACAGGGATGCTAGAGATCCAGTACTTC
TRBV13	NA	12	TRBJ2-1	many	CASSSLGHEQFF	TGTGCCAGCAGCTCCTTGGGCCATGAGCAGTTCTTC
TRBV5-8	NA	12	TRBJ1-5	NA	CASSQGPQPQHF	TGTGCCAGCAGCCAAGGGCCCCAGCCCCAGCATTTT
TRBV20-1	NA	13	TRBJ2-7	many	CSASVAGLYEQYF	TGCAGTGCTAGTGTTGCGGGACTCTACGAGCAGTACTTC
TRBV15	TRBD2	14	TRBJ2-3	many	CATSRDPREGMQYF	TGTGCCACCAGCAGAGATCCGAGGGAGGGCATGCAGTATTTT
TRBV29-1	NA	14	TRBJ1-4	few	CSGGPVATNEKLFF	TGCAGCGGGGGCCCAGTTGCAACTAATGAAAAACTGTTTTTT
TRBV18	NA	14	TRBJ1-1	few	CASSPPFGATEAFF	TGTGCCAGCTCACCACCGTTCGGGGCCACTGAAGCTTTCTTT
TRBV2	TRBD1	14	TRBJ1-3	few	CASNDGTGGNTIYF	TGTGCCAGCAATGACGGGACAGGTGGAAACACCATATATTTT
TRBV5-8	NA	14	TRBJ1-3	NA	CASSSGTLGNTIYF	TGTGCCAGCAGCTCGGGGACACTTGGAAACACCATATATTTT
TRBV5-6	TRBD1	15	TRBJ2-3	many	CASSLGTGYTDTQYF	TGTGCCAGCAGCTTGGGGACAGGATACACAGATACGCAGTATTTT
TRBV6-2/TRBV6-3	TRBD2	18	TRBJ2-1	many	CASSYWTSGGFSYNEQFF	TGTGCCAGCAGTTACTGGACTAGCGGGGGGTTCTCCTACAATGAGCAGTTCTTC
TRBV19	NA	15	TRBJ2-5	NA	CASSGLHGSQETQYF	TGTGCCAGTAGTGGACTCCATGGGTCCCAAGAGACCCAGTACTTC
TRBV25-1	NA	13	TRBJ2-5	NA	CASSEQMAGTQYF	TGTGCCAGCAGTGAACAGATGGCCGGAACCCAGTACTTC
TRBV5-1	TRBD2	18	TRBJ2-1	few	CASSSGVVSGRASHEQFF	TGCGCCAGCTCCTCGGGTGTGGTGAGTGGGAGGGCCTCTCATGAGCAGTTCTTC
TRBV7-8	TRBD1	18	TRBJ2-6	NA	CASSFGGQGAPGANVLTF	TGTGCCAGCAGCTTTGGGGGACAGGGGGCGCCAGGGGCCAACGTCCTGACTTTC